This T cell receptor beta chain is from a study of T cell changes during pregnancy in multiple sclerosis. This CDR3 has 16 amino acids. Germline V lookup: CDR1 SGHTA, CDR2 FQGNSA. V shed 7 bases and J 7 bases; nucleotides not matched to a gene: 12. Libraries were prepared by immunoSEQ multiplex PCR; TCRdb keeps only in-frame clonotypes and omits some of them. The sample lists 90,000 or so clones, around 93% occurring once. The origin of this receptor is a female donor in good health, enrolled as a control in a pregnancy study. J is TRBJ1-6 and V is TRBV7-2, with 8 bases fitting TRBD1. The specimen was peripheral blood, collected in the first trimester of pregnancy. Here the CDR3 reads CASTTPGDRPNSPLHF. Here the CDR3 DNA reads TGTGCCAGCACCACCCCAGGGGACAGGCCGAATTCACCCCTCCACTTT.